The 11 T cell receptor beta chains listed next were all sequenced from one sample in a study of cytomegalovirus exposure and HLA in healthy donors. A multiplex PCR was run with 60 Vbeta primers and 13 Jbeta primers. Method: immunoSEQ multiplex PCR; TCRdb's copy keeps in-frame clones and lacks some. The repertoire holds some 29,000 clones, with approximately 47% as singletons. The source material was PBMCs. The receptors originated from a woman aged 50 to 60 in good health and CMV-seronegative.

The sample holds a few counts of this clone. The chain couples TRBV30 to TRBJ1-1, with TRBD1 as a possible D gene (6 bases). The CDR3 totals 12 residues. Trimming left V 1 base short and J 7 bases short, with 10 bases between. Germline values: CDR1 GTSNPN, CDR2 SVGIG (reference sequence). CDR3 in amino acids: CAWSADSYEAFF. CDR3 coding DNA: TGTGCCTGGAGTGCGGACAGTTATGAAGCTTTCTTT.

This rearrangement joins TRBV7-9 to TRBJ2-3, with D possibly matching TRBD2 (6 bases). Trimming removed 3 bases at V and 6 bases at J, with 16 bases between. The CDR3 contains 15 residues. Germline V lookup: CDR1 SEHNR, CDR2 FQNEAQ (reference sequence). The CDR3 sequence is CASSLQSGSRDTQYF. CDR3 bases: TGTGCCAGCAGCTTGCAAAGCGGGTCGCGCGATACGCAGTATTTT.

This clone was counted a few times. The chain joins TRBV2 to TRBJ2-3, with D perhaps TRBD2 (6 bases). CDR3 length: 15 residues. Germline V lookup: CDR1 SNHLY, CDR2 FYNNEI. V was shortened by 6 bases and J by 3 bases, with 16 bases between the two germline ends. In nucleotides, the CDR3 is TGTGCCAGCAGCTTGGGGGGACTGAGTACAGATACGCAGTATTTT. Translating gives CASSLGGLSTDTQYF.

The chain joins TRBV5-1 to TRBJ1-2, with D perhaps matching TRBD1 (6 bases). V was pared by 0 bases and J by 4 bases, with 16 bases between. Germline CDR1 and CDR2: SGHRS and YFSETQ. The CDR3 sequence is 16 residues long. The CDR3 here is CASSLGASGAGYGYTF. CDR3 nucleotide sequence: TGCGCCAGCAGCTTGGGAGCTTCAGGGGCGGGCTATGGCTACACCTTC.

The chain has TRBV5-6 and TRBJ1-5, with 10 bases aligning to TRBD1. Germline assignment: CDR1 SGHDT and CDR2 YYEEEE. CDR3 length equals 16 residues. Trimming at V came to 0 bases and at J to 5 bases, leaving 5 bases not matched to a gene. This CDR3 reads CASSLGGTGDDQPQHF. The CDR3 DNA reads as TGTGCCAGCAGCTTGGGGGGGACAGGGGACGATCAGCCCCAGCATTTT.

The rearrangement joins TRBV11-3 to TRBJ1-1, with unresolved D. Germline CDR1 SGHNT, CDR2 YENEEA. The length of the CDR3 is 14 residues. V lost 0 bases, J lost 4 bases, and 9 bases lay in between. CDR3 protein: CASSLDTGSTEAFF. CDR3 in DNA: TGTGCCAGCAGCTTAGATACGGGGTCCACTGAAGCTTTCTTT.

The V and J genes are TRBV7-8 and TRBJ1-5; 8 bases are shared with TRBD1. Germline V gene data show CDR1 as SGHVS and CDR2 as FQNEAQ. CDR3 length equals 16 residues. The V segment lost 4 bases and the J segment 4 bases; nucleotides outside the gene matches: 9. As DNA, the CDR3 is TGTGCCAGCAGCTCCTTACCGCGACAGGGGAATCAGCCCCAGCATTTT. It translates to CASSSLPRQGNQPQHF. Complete variable domain (other parts from reference TRBV7-8 and TRBJ1-5): GAGVSQSPRYKVAKRGQDVALRCDPISGHVSLFWYQQALGQGPEFLTYFQNEAQLDKSGLPSDRFFAERPEGSVSTLKIQRTQQEDSAVYLCASSSLPRQGNQPQHFGDGTRLSIL.

This clone showed up just a few times. This chain joins TRBV5-1 and TRBJ2-3, with D perhaps matching TRBD2 (6 bases). Germline-derived CDR1 and CDR2 are SGHRS and YFSETQ. Trimming pared 1 base from V and 0 bases from J, leaving 9 bases between. The CDR3 runs to 15 residues. This chain's CDR3 is CASSLTSPSTDTQYF. As DNA, the CDR3 is TGCGCCAGCAGCTTGACTAGCCCTAGCACAGATACGCAGTATTTT.

The genes are TRBV15 and TRBJ2-5, with 10 nucleotides matching TRBD1. V was clipped by 2 bases and J by 1 base; unmatched bases: 7. Germline loops: CDR1 LNHNV, CDR2 YYDKDF (reference sequence). The CDR3 extends over 17 amino acids. CDR3 nucleotide sequence: TGTGCCACCAGCAGATTCGACAGGGGGCAGAGCCAAGAGACCCAGTACTTC. It specifies CATSRFDRGQSQETQYF.

This clone appeared a few times. CDR3 region: CASSPQGRRGSGANVLTF. DNA for the CDR3: TGTGCCAGCAGCCCTCAGGGGCGACGGGGCTCTGGGGCCAACGTCCTGACTTTC. V gene TRBV11-2 combines with J gene TRBJ2-6, with D maybe TRBD1 (6 bases). The CDR3 runs 18 residues. Germline CDR1 and CDR2: SGHAT and FQNNGV. The V and J ends lost 5 bases and 0 bases respectively, with 17 bases between them.

This clone was seen just once. This chain connects TRBV28 to TRBJ2-5, with a possible D match to TRBD2 (6 bases). The V end was cut by 5 bases, the J end by 0 bases, with 10 bases between. Looked up from germline, CDR1 is MDHEN and CDR2 is SYDVKM. CDR3 size: 14 residues. CDR3: CASSQGGNQETQYF. The CDR3 DNA reads as TGTGCCAGCAGTCAGGGAGGTAACCAAGAGACCCAGTACTTC.